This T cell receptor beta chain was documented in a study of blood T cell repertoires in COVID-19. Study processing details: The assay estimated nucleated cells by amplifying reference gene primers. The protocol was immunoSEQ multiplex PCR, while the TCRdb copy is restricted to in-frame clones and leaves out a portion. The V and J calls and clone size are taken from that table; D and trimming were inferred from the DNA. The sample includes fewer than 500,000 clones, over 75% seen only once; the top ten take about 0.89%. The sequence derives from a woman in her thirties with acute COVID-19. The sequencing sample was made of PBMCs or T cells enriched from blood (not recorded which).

The CDR3 here is CASRKQTGEYVGYTF. The CDR3 DNA reads as TGTGCCAGTAGGAAGCAGACAGGGGAGTACGTTGGCTACACCTTC. This chain connects TRBV19 to TRBJ1-2; 8 nucleotides agree with TRBD1. CDR1 and CDR2 from the germline V gene are LNHDA and SQIVND (reference sequence). The CDR3 has 15 residues. The V and J ends lost 6 bases and 7 bases, in that order; junction bases with no gene match: 13.